This T cell receptor (beta chain) is from a study of blood T cell repertoires in COVID-19. Some clones are missing from TCRdb's copy, which holds only in-frame ones; the method was immunoSEQ multiplex PCR. The top ten hold approximately 4.5% of the sample, which has around 180,000 clones, 88% seen once. Per germline, CDR1 MNHEY and CDR2 SVGAGI. V lost 4 bases, J lost 7 bases, and 2 bases stayed unmatched. CDR3 size: 13 residues. The chain uses TRBV6-5 and TRBJ2-2; 8 bases map to TRBD2. The origin of this receptor is a human donor in a cohort sampled during active COVID-19. Sequencing used peripheral blood. In DNA, the CDR3 is TGTGCCAGCAGTTCCGGGGGGGGCGGGGAGCTGTTTTTT. Protein: CASSSGGGGELFF.